This T cell receptor beta chain was obtained from a study of blood T cell repertoires in COVID-19. Study details: The origin of the acute and convalescent COVID-19 samples was the United States, Italy and Spain. From T cells, B-cell-depleted T cells, or PBMCs came the material, which was cDNA or gDNA.

In the original processing: Reference gene primers were amplified, and this amplification served to estimate nucleated cell counts. Assay used: immunoSEQ multiplex PCR; TCRdb lists only in-frame clones, some missing. From that table come the V and J calls and clone size; the DNA was used to work out D and trimming. The sample carries fewer than 200,000 clones, roughly 80% recorded once. Germline lookup yields CDR1 LNHDA and CDR2 SQIVND (reference sequence). J was trimmed by 7 bases and V by 3 bases; bases with no gene match: 6. The CDR3 totals 14 residues. What was sequenced was peripheral blood. The V and J genes are TRBV19 and TRBJ1-5, with 7 bases that match TRBD1. The receptor comes from a man in his 70s with acute or convalescent COVID-19. DNA of the CDR3: TGTGCCAGTAGTATTGAAGGGGGCAGGCAGCCCCAGCATTTT. It is translated as CASSIEGGRQPQHF.